What follows is one T cell receptor beta chain and its context. Data came from immunoSEQ multiplex PCR; TCRdb stores just in-frame clones and leaves some out. In the table there are around 200,000 clones, more than 75% of which are singletons. This sample is part of a study of blood T cell repertoires in COVID-19. For the study at large: The samples span acute and convalescent COVID-19 from the United States, Italy and Spain. From T cells, B-cell-depleted T cells, or PBMCs came the material, which was cDNA or gDNA.

Losses at the gene ends were 7 bases for V and 3 bases for J; bases not matched to a gene: 8. Looked up from germline, CDR1 is LNHDA and CDR2 is SQIVND (reference sequence). The CDR3 sequence is 15 residues long. The chain links TRBV19 to TRBJ2-1, with 8 positions matching TRBD2. The source of this sequence is a young woman who had recovered from COVID-19. Sequenced input: peripheral blood. CDR3: CASKDGGGHYNEQFF. CDR3 DNA sequence: TGTGCCAGTAAGGATGGCGGGGGGCACTACAATGAGCAGTTCTTC.